This note documents a single TCR beta chain sequence. What this receptor recognizes is not known. No base-level quality is on record; no much larger clone is a single base apart. The method behind the library was the immunoSEQ multiplex PCR assay. The multiplex PCR relied on a mix of 60 forward primers for TCR Vbeta segments and 13 reverse primers for TCR Jbeta segments. Amplification of the CDR3 region of rearranged TCR beta genes was performed with a multiplex PCR assay on genomic DNA. Amplified TCR beta libraries were sequenced as 87-base-pair reads on the Illumina HiSeq System. In the original analysis: In a later analysis, roughly 80 million unique TCR beta chains were counted across the roughly 670 repertoires, and approximately 9.9 million of these chains were shared by at least two donors. Raw reads were error-corrected and collapsed into unique sequences by a nearest-neighbor algorithm in which closely related sequences were merged to remove PCR and sequencing errors. To assign V, D and J gene segments, CDR3 sequences were aligned to IMGT reference sequences. For a sequence to be retained, a match of at least six nucleotides to both a V gene segment and a J gene segment was required. A rearrangement was called productive if the CDR3 had no stop codons and remained in frame with V and J, and every other rearrangement was called non-productive. Following IMGT convention, CDR3 was defined as the stretch from the second conserved V-encoded cysteine up to the conserved J-encoded phenylalanine. The earlier analysis of fewer than 700 of the donors excluded sequences that lacked an unambiguous match to a single V gene segment. An earlier analysis of a few hundred of the donors classified V segments as functional when productive rearrangements were above 56.7% and as segregating when the standard deviation between donors was above 5%. A statistical classification framework was built for diagnosing cytomegalovirus status from the catalog of TCR beta chain sequences. A later analysis assigned V and J genes by comparing TCR nucleotide sequences with IMGT/GENE-DB human TR gene sequences. In a later analysis, CDR3 sequences and most-parsimonious VDJ recombination scenarios were assigned using the TCRdist pipeline. A later analysis defined each TCR beta chain by its CDR3 amino acid sequence plus V-gene family, and excluded reads lacking a unique V-gene family. A later analysis removed several hundred highly shared, low-generation-probability nucleotide sequences to deal with suspected cross-contamination and a sequencing artifact. A later analysis calculated a clonal expansion index for each public chain from normalized within-repertoire ranks of inferred template counts. In a later analysis, generation probabilities were computed using a VDJ recombination model fitted to out-of-frame rearrangements, and the results were checked against IGoR. Hypergeometric tests were used in a later analysis to score TCR-TCR, TCR-HLA and TCR-CMV co-occurrence, with a repertoire-size bias correction applied to the TCR pairs. False discovery rates were estimated in a later analysis by permuting HLA or CMV assignments 20 times. In a later analysis, co-occurring TCRs were grouped using DBSCAN, and TCRdist sequence similarity was added for clustering within HLA-allele-positive subsets. Repertoires with fewer than 30,000 or more than 120,000 public chains were left out of co-occurrence clustering, as were five repertoires with anomalous nucleotide sharing. The clones in this table, taken by TCRdb from immuneACCESS, are in-frame only. Not every clone is retained; where verified, under half of the shortfall comes from an unresolved V gene, and the cause of the rest is unknown. V, J and clone size are those of that table, while D and trimming were read from the DNA. For this sample there are 110,000 to 150,000 clones; 70% to 85% appear just once. Less than 4% of the sample lies in the top ten.

This record belongs to a study of cytomegalovirus exposure and HLA in healthy donors (dated 2017 in TCRdb). About the investigation overall: An earlier analysis of roughly 570 of the donors reported about 280 Gb of sequence data and approximately 120 million unique TCR beta sequences obtained from about 180 million T cells. The study used immunosequencing to profile the T cell repertoires of approximately 640 subjects and linked those repertoires to cytomegalovirus serostatus. All discovery cohort repertoires had been generated using a single sequencing platform. Among the roughly 430 genotyped donors, 75% to 90% belonged to the genetic ancestry cluster associated with self-reported Caucasian donors. Both class I and class II loci were covered by HLA typing, at four-digit resolution. To decide whether each TCR beta V gene segment behaved as functional or pseudogenic, an earlier analysis of over 500 of the donors relied on high-throughput TCR beta sequencing. On average, roughly 200,000 unique TCR beta nucleotide sequences were sequenced per donor among a few hundred genotyped donors of the cohort, with 15% to 20% of those sequences being non-productive. A separate validation cohort of 90 to 150 different subjects was used in addition to the approximately 700-subject first cohort. In a later analysis, previously published TCR beta repertoires from 666 donors were re-analyzed and high-resolution HLA genotyping was added so that TCR occurrence patterns could be studied. Approximately 300 gigabases of sequencing data and roughly 90 million unique TCR sequences were included in an early release covering 500 to 750 HLA-typed donors. The later analysis used no new phenotypic data to find candidate immune exposures, relying instead on TCR beta sequences and their occurrence across donors. To predict cytomegalovirus infection status, the study combined high-throughput TCR immunosequencing, statistical association of individual TCRs with disease status, and machine learning. Genome-wide SNP genotypes for about 55% of the roughly 670 donors were used in a later genetic analysis, which treated that subset as a discovery cohort. Roughly 5 DR-DQ haplotypes were handled as single units for association and clustering because linkage in the cohort was strong. Donor age, sex, ethnicity and CMV serostatus were compiled alongside the repertoire data. The aim of the study was to test whether cataloging public T cell receptors could identify signatures of past pathogen exposure. Typing coverage differed by locus: A, B, C, DRB1 and DQB1 were typed in about 620-640 donors, DQA1 in approximately 520, DPA1 in around 580, and DPB1 in around 490. Beyond this particular receptor, the publication reports: The classifier was reported to diagnose cytomegalovirus status with high specificity and sensitivity in both the original and validation cohorts. Some IMGT-functional V segments, including TRBV6-2 and TRBV6-3, could not be distinguished by the 87-base-pair reads and were therefore excluded. In a later analysis, around 17,000 TCR beta sequences were associated with specific HLA alleles at a false discovery rate of 0.05. The study listed 164 TCR beta chains as associated with cytomegalovirus. Linkage disequilibrium might explain the correlated functional status among segregating V segments, but an unknown experimental factor could not be ruled out. According to a later analysis, TCR association rates differed among HLA loci, with DRB1 alleles showing the most associated TCRs and HLA-C alleles showing the fewest. Strong co-occurrence of HLA alleles, especially DR and DQ, made assigning TCR associations to individual alleles difficult. According to a later genetic analysis, donors in an Asian-associated ancestry cluster had fewer N-insertions in productive TCRs than the approximately 650-donor mean. A cluster of highly shared sequence variants was judged likely to represent a technical artifact of the sequencing pipeline. In a later genetic analysis, a missense DCLRE1C variant was associated with V-gene and J-gene trimming of TCR beta chains, and the association was replicated in an independent cohort. A few of the identified cytomegalovirus-associated TCR beta chains were confirmed in vitro to be specific for cytomegalovirus antigens. This cohort had only TCR beta chains sequenced, and the lack of alpha or paired-chain data limited which features could be detected. Because counts were too low, seventeen rarely observed V segments, including chromosome 9 orphons, were left out of the earlier analysis of about 500 of the donors. Broadly in line with IMGT annotations, most TCR beta V segments showed up in productive rearrangements about 87% or about 30% of the time in an earlier analysis of some 590 of the donors. The only immune exposure information available for the cohort was CMV serostatus. According to the authors, the approach could potentially be generalized to other disease states and immunological phenotypes. Most CMV-associated TCR beta chains appeared to be HLA-restricted in a later analysis, and the HLA associations seemed to be driven largely by CMV exposure. Presence/absence analyses assumed roughly uniform sequencing depth across donors, an assumption that may not hold. A further reported finding was that TCR beta sequences accurately predicted the HLA-A and HLA-B alleles for most subjects in the first cohort. Compared with equally common non-associated chains, HLA-associated TCR beta chains in a later analysis were more clonally expanded and had lower generation probabilities. Because HLA typing was unavailable for some donors at each locus, only the typed subset was used in association tests. Most TCR sequences were seen in very few donors, while some public TCRs were found in many individuals. Several of the top co-occurrence clusters appeared to be linked to parvovirus B19, influenza, CMV and Epstein-Barr virus, according to a later analysis.

The cohort consisted of approximately 670 healthy bone marrow donors. Cohort members were all nominally healthy when sampled, although unrecorded immune exposures were likely present. The donor was CMV seronegative and belonged to the group of 350 or so seronegative cohort members. A peripheral blood sample was provided by each donor, and peripheral blood mononuclear cells were used for TCR beta sequencing. The Qiagen DNeasy Blood Extraction Kit was used to extract genomic DNA from the blood cell samples. The CDR3 runs 13 amino acids, cysteine and phenylalanine included. The retained sequence is limited to the CDR3, 39 bases, with the frame set at the first base. According to the germline V gene, CDR1 reads SGHDN and CDR2 reads FVKESK. V loses 3 bases, J loses 6 bases, and the germline ends lie 11 bases apart.

The chain employs TRBV14 and TRBJ1-2; TRBD1 could be the D gene, as 5 bases match. Sequenced material: PBMCs. The source of this sequence is a male donor in good health and CMV-seronegative. The sequenced DNA: TGTGCCAGCAGCCACAGGGATTTTGATGGCTACACCTTC. It translates to CASSHRDFDGYTF. Reference TRBV14 and TRBJ1-2 genes cover what lies past the CDR3, so the full variable domain is EAGVTQFPSHSVIEKGQTVTLRCDPISGHDNLYWYRRVMGKEIKFLLHFVKESKQDESGMPNNRFLAERTGGTYSTLKVQPAELEDSGVYFCASSHRDFDGYTFGSGTRLTVV.